The clone carrying this T cell receptor (beta chain) was observed a handful of times. This record belongs to a study of T cells in Graves' hyperthyroidism and ophthalmopathy. J lost 7 bases, V lost 2 bases, and 18 bases had no gene match. The V gene's germline CDR1 is GTSNPN and CDR2 SVGIG (reference sequence). The length of the CDR3 is 18 residues. RNA transcripts served as the template for amplifying TCR beta CDR3 regions. First-round RT-PCR of the TCR CDR3 relied on the HTBI primer set. TCRdb reprocessed the multiplex PCR reads via MiXCR and lists one record per CDR3 protein. The sample carries 550,000 to 650,000 distinct CDR3 sequences, 14% recorded once.

This clonotype originated in a woman in her thirties with Graves' hyperthyroidism that later progressed to Graves' ophthalmopathy. Sequencing was carried out using blood. The chain has TRBV30 and TRBJ1-3; 9 bases align to TRBD1. The CDR3 DNA reads as TGTGCCTGGAGTAGGGACAGGGTTAATAGACGGGGATTGAACACCATATATTTT. Encoded protein: CAWSRDRVNRRGLNTIYF. Drawing the rest from reference TRBV30 and TRBJ1-3, the complete variable domain is SQTIHQWPATLVQPVGSPLSLECTVEGTSNPNLYWYRQAAGRGLQLLFYSVGIGQISSEVPQNLSASRPQDRQFILSSKKLLLSDSGFYLCAWSRDRVNRRGLNTIYFGEGSWLTVV.